The following is a T cell receptor beta chain sequence with its context. As processed by the authors: Scientists estimated how many nucleated cells there were by amplifying reference gene primers. The repertoire was sequenced with immunoSEQ multiplex PCR; TCRdb's copy has only in-frame clones and lacks some. That table furnishes V, J and clone size, whereas the DNA furnished D and trimming. The data show 55,000 to 90,000 clones, around 82% seen once. This specimen belongs to a study of blood T cell repertoires in COVID-19. About the study: There were acute and convalescent COVID-19 samples, and they came from the United States, Italy and Spain. T cells, B-cell-depleted T cells, or PBMCs provided the cDNA or gDNA that served as material.

The sequence came from a woman aged 55-75 years with acute or convalescent COVID-19. The specimen sequenced was peripheral blood.

The CDR3 region has the DNA TGTGCCAGTAGTATAGGACAGGTCACGGCTTCGCAGTATTTT. It translates to CASSIGQVTASQYF. The J gene is TRBJ2-3, the V gene TRBV19; a possible D gene is TRBD1 (6 bases). This CDR3 has 14 residues. V was clipped by 1 base and J by 10 bases, with 15 bases between them. Germline CDR1 and CDR2: LNHDA and SQIVND (reference sequence).